The 14 T cell receptor beta chains below come from one sample, sequenced in a study of human T cells and chemical hapten exposure. TCRdb redid the calling of the RACE reads with MiXCR, one entry per CDR3 protein. Here the sample spans some 180,000 distinct CDR3 sequences, approximately 20% being singletons. Regarding time point: patch test 1, 2 weeks after DPC sensitization. Treatment denoted: therapeutic diphenylcyclopropenone sensitization with weekly scalp DPC. The source material was whole blood, sampled in connection with sensitization to the hapten diphenylcyclopropenone (DPC). These receptor sequences come from a woman aged 45-65 years with alopecia areata. Some clones in this sample may be carry-over from other donors' samples.

This clonotype has more than one count but fewer than ten. V gene TRBV20-1 combines with J gene TRBJ1-2, with TRBD1 matching 8 bases. Per germline, CDR1 DFQATT and CDR2 SNEGSKA (reference sequence). The V and J ends lost 5 bases and 1 base, in that order; junction bases with no gene match: 9. CDR3 length: 15 amino acids. The CDR3: CSAPSDREYNYGYTF. The CDR3 DNA reads as TGCAGTGCTCCCTCGGACAGGGAGTATAACTATGGCTACACCTTC.

The chain joins TRBV4-1 to TRBJ2-1; a weak D match, TRBD2 (6 bases). Germline V gene lookup returns CDR1 MGHRA and CDR2 YSYEKL. The CDR3 consists of 13 residues. V was shortened by 0 bases and J by 10 bases, with 10 bases between the two germline ends. The CDR3, as DNA: TGCGCCAGCAGCCAAGATACGGGGAGGGAGCAGTTCTTC. It yields the protein CASSQDTGREQFF.

This clonotype was counted only a few times. V is TRBV27 and J is TRBJ2-7; D gene uncertain. CDR3 length equals 14 residues. Germline assignment: CDR1 MNHEY and CDR2 SMNVEV (reference sequence). V was pared by 0 bases and J by 0 bases, with 6 bases between. CDR3 sequence reads: CASSLSYSSYEQYF. In DNA, the CDR3 is TGTGCCAGCAGTTTATCTTACAGCTCCTACGAGCAGTACTTC.

V gene TRBV20-1 combines with J gene TRBJ2-4; 11 bases align to TRBD2. Germline V gene lookup returns CDR1 DFQATT and CDR2 SNEGSKA (reference sequence). The trim removed 5 bases at V and 1 base at J, leaving 16 bases unmatched. CDR3 length: 19 amino acids. In DNA, the CDR3 is TGCAGTGCTTTTACTCCGGGACTAGCGGAAGGGGGGGCCAAAAACATTCAGTACTTC. Residues: CSAFTPGLAEGGAKNIQYF.

The rearrangement joins TRBV29-1 to TRBJ2-3; 13 bases agree with TRBD2. With 7 bases clipped from V and 2 bases from J, the junction kept 6 bases outside the gene matches. The CDR3 has 15 residues. Germline V lookup: CDR1 SQVTM, CDR2 ANQGSEA. CDR3 amino acids: CSARLAGGNTDTQYF. CDR3 DNA: TGCAGCGCACGACTAGCGGGAGGTAACACAGATACGCAGTATTTT.

This clonotype was found a few times. The chain couples TRBV13 to TRBJ1-1; perhaps TRBD1 as D (5 bases). V gave up 1 base and J gave up 6 bases, with 12 bases separating them. This CDR3 is 14 amino acids long. Germline V gene data show CDR1 as PRHDT and CDR2 as FYEKMQ (reference sequence). The chain's CDR3 is CASSLDPLGAEAFF. The CDR3 DNA reads as TGTGCCAGCAGCTTAGACCCTCTGGGGGCTGAAGCTTTCTTT. The full variable domain, completed using reference TRBV13 and TRBJ1-1, is AAGVIQSPRHLIKEKRETATLKCYPIPRHDTVYWYQQGPGQDPQFLISFYEKMQSDKGSIPDRFSAQQFSDYHSELNMSSLELGDSALYFCASSLDPLGAEAFFGQGTRLTVV.

The sample holds a few counts of this clonotype. The chain recombines TRBV19 with TRBJ1-2; D possibly corresponds to TRBD1 (5 bases). This CDR3 region has 17 residues. The V gene's germline CDR1 is LNHDA and CDR2 SQIVND (reference sequence). V lost 7 bases to trimming and J lost 2 bases, with 23 bases between them. CDR3 nucleotide sequence: TGTGCCAGTAACCACCCGCTGACAGACTCGTCCAACTATGGCTACACCTTC. Its protein product is CASNHPLTDSSNYGYTF.

This clonotype has a handful of counts. The chain links TRBV29-1 to TRBJ2-5; 7 nucleotides agree with TRBD2. With 7 bases clipped from V and 7 bases from J, the junction kept 15 bases outside the gene matches. The CDR3 is made up of 14 amino acids. Germline CDR1 is SQVTM and CDR2 is ANQGSEA. CDR3: CSAIIGLVVGTQYF. CDR3 coding DNA: TGCAGCGCCATTATTGGACTAGTCGTAGGGACCCAGTACTTC. The entire variable domain, with the rest obtained from reference TRBV29-1 and TRBJ2-5, is as follows: SAVISQKPSRDICQRGTSLTIQCQVDSQVTMMFWYRQQPGQSLTLIATANQGSEATYESGFVIDKFPISRPNLTFSTLTVSNMSPEDSSIYLCSAIIGLVVGTQYFGPGTRLLVL.

This clonotype was detected a few times. DNA of the CDR3: TGCAGTGGGCGTACAGGGGGGGAAGAGACCCAGTACTTC. It codes for CSGRTGGEETQYF. V and J are TRBV20-1 and TRBJ2-5; D possibly corresponds to TRBD1 (8 bases). Trimming left V 7 bases short and J 3 bases short, with 15 bases between. Germline V gene sequence: CDR1 DFQATT, CDR2 SNEGSKA (reference sequence). The CDR3 runs 13 residues.

CDR3 bases: TGCAGTGCTAGTCTAGCGGGAGCCGACAATGAGCAGTTCTTC. Its translation: CSASLAGADNEQFF. The chain couples TRBV20-1 to TRBJ2-1; TRBD2 matches 10 bases. This CDR3 is built from 14 residues. Germline CDR1 reads DFQATT; CDR2 reads SNEGSKA (reference sequence). With V trimmed by 3 bases and J by 5 bases, 4 bases remained unmatched.

This clonotype was recorded a few times. The chain combines TRBV3-1 with TRBJ2-3; D is perhaps TRBD1 (6 bases). There are 19 residues in the CDR3. CDR1 LGHDT and CDR2 YNNKEL come from the germline V gene (reference sequence). V was clipped by 0 bases and J by 3 bases, with 22 bases between them. CDR3 sequence: CASSQEVLGAIVRTDTQYF. The CDR3 DNA is TGTGCCAGCAGCCAAGAGGTTCTGGGGGCAATAGTGAGGACAGATACGCAGTATTTT.

The chain uses TRBV20-1 and TRBJ2-3; D not resolved. CDR1 and CDR2 (germline): DFQATT, SNEGSKA (reference sequence). The CDR3 is 15 residues long. V was cut by 0 bases and J by 0 bases, with 10 bases left in between. This chain's CDR3 is CSAREKWFSTDTQYF. DNA for the CDR3: TGCAGTGCTAGAGAAAAATGGTTTAGCACAGATACGCAGTATTTT.

This clonotype was counted ten times or more. The chain combines TRBV29-1 with TRBJ2-1; tentatively, D is TRBD1 (6 bases). The V and J ends lost 2 bases and 9 bases respectively, with 26 bases between them. The CDR3 is 17 residues long. CDR1 and CDR2 (germline): SQVTM, ANQGSEA. The CDR3 bases are TGCAGCGTTGAACTATTATACCGGGACATCCTACGCCCTGAGCAGTTCTTC. Translating it yields CSVELLYRDILRPEQFF.

This clonotype was counted between two and nine times. The chain joins TRBV6-6 to TRBJ1-5; no reliable D call. The CDR3 contains 13 residues. Looked up from germline, CDR1 is MNHNY and CDR2 is SVGAGI (reference sequence). Deletions cut 2 bases from V and 2 bases from J, with 4 bases between. The CDR3 DNA reads TGTGCCAGCAGTTACGGGCGCAATCAGCCCCAGCATTTT. This sequence encodes CASSYGRNQPQHF.